The rows below give T cell receptor beta chains drawn from one sample of a study of cytotoxic CD8 clonotypes in ibrutinib-treated CLL. The repertoire was sequenced with immunoSEQ multiplex PCR; TCRdb's copy has only in-frame clones and lacks some. The table shows some 300,000 clones, with 80% occurring only once. Here the sequenced sample was PBMCs, taken before ibrutinib treatment. Receptor source: a human donor with chronic lymphocytic leukemia. Both conserved end residues are part of each CDR3. Fields, in order: CDR3 protein, CDR3 DNA, D gene, V gene, J gene, clone size. A D gene is named only where the DNA matches it firmly. For some rows the clone size is stated as once, few or many, or as a class when expanded; others skip it.

CDR3: CASSPDPGDTGELFF
DNA: TGCGCCAGCAGCCCGGACCCCGGGGACACCGGGGAGCTGTTTTTT
D: NA
V: TRBV5-1
J: TRBJ2-2
size: NA

CDR3: CASSHRAESSYEQYF
DNA: TGTGCCAGCAGCCATCGAGCGGAGAGCTCCTACGAGCAGTACTTC
D: NA
V: TRBV4-2
J: TRBJ2-7
size: few

CDR3: CASGLTLRSEQYF
DNA: TGTGCTAGTGGTTTGACACTGCGGTCCGAGCAGTACTTC
D: NA
V: TRBV12-5
J: TRBJ2-7
size: NA

CDR3: CASSPPGLAGTDTQYF
DNA: TGTGCCAGCAGTCCCCCGGGGCTAGCGGGAACAGATACGCAGTATTTT
D: TRBD2
V: TRBV28
J: TRBJ2-3
size: NA

CDR3: CASSLELASYNEQFF
DNA: TGTGCCAGCAGCTTGGAGCTAGCGTCATACAATGAGCAGTTCTTC
D: NA
V: TRBV5-6
J: TRBJ2-1
size: NA

CDR3: CASSAGQTYEQYF
DNA: TGTGCCAGCAGCGCCGGACAAACCTACGAGCAGTACTTC
D: NA
V: TRBV7-2
J: TRBJ2-7
size: NA

CDR3: CASSPPQFLTDTQYF
DNA: TGTGCCAGCTCACCACCCCAGTTCCTCACAGATACGCAGTATTTT
D: NA
V: TRBV18
J: TRBJ2-3
size: NA

CDR3: CASSLGVANYGYTF
DNA: TGTGCCAGCAGTTTGGGCGTCGCTAACTATGGCTACACCTTC
D: NA
V: TRBV27
J: TRBJ1-2
size: NA

CDR3: CASSLRRSSYGYTF
DNA: TGTGCCAGCAGCCTACGAAGATCCTCCTATGGCTACACCTTC
D: NA
V: TRBV7-2
J: TRBJ1-2
size: NA

CDR3: CASSRGLASYNEQFF
DNA: TGTGCCAGCAGCCGGGGACTAGCGAGCTACAATGAGCAGTTCTTC
D: TRBD2
V: TRBV7-9
J: TRBJ2-1
size: NA

CDR3: CASSQDLRSSYEQYF
DNA: TGCGCCAGCAGCCAAGATTTAAGGAGCTCCTACGAGCAGTACTTC
D: NA
V: TRBV4-3
J: TRBJ2-7
size: NA

CDR3: CASSLDQSGGAFF
DNA: TGTGCCAGCAGCTTAGACCAGTCGGGCGGGGCTTTCTTT
D: NA
V: TRBV11-2
J: TRBJ1-1
size: NA

CDR3: CAWTIKGTDTQYF
DNA: TGTGCCTGGACGATTAAGGGTACAGATACGCAGTATTTT
D: NA
V: TRBV30
J: TRBJ2-3
size: NA

CDR3: CASSLVVGASNEKLFF
DNA: TGTGCCAGCAGCTTAGTTGTCGGCGCCTCAAATGAAAAACTGTTTTTT
D: NA
V: TRBV7-9
J: TRBJ1-4
size: NA

CDR3: CASSQKQGNEQYF
DNA: TGCGCCAGCAGCCAGAAACAGGGGAACGAGCAGTACTTC
D: TRBD1
V: TRBV4-3
J: TRBJ2-7
size: few

CDR3: CASSLGQEPTDTQYF
DNA: TGTGCCAGCAGCTTAGGACAGGAGCCTACAGATACGCAGTATTTT
D: NA
V: TRBV11-2
J: TRBJ2-3
size: NA

CDR3: CASSIPIPTKAYEQYF
DNA: TGTGCCAGTAGTATCCCCATACCTACAAAAGCCTACGAGCAGTACTTC
D: NA
V: TRBV19
J: TRBJ2-7
size: NA

CDR3: CASSPTGGNLGNYGYTF
DNA: TGTGCCAGCAGTCCTACAGGGGGGAACCTAGGGAACTATGGCTACACCTTC
D: TRBD1
V: TRBV28
J: TRBJ1-2
size: NA

CDR3: CASRTSGPGELFF
DNA: TGTGCCAGCAGAACTAGCGGGCCCGGGGAGCTGTTTTTT
D: TRBD2
V: TRBV7-8
J: TRBJ2-2
size: NA

CDR3: CSVGQGAPGEQYF
DNA: TGCAGCGTAGGACAGGGGGCGCCGGGCGAGCAGTACTTC
D: TRBD1
V: TRBV29-1
J: TRBJ2-7
size: NA

CDR3: CAWSYGVRYEQYF
DNA: TGTGCCTGGAGTTATGGGGTACGCTACGAGCAGTACTTC
D: NA
V: TRBV30
J: TRBJ2-7
size: NA

CDR3: CASSAGGVQETQYF
DNA: TGTGCCAGCAGTGCCGGGGGGGTACAAGAGACCCAGTACTTC
D: TRBD2
V: TRBV9
J: TRBJ2-5
size: NA

CDR3: CASSLEGGRETQYF
DNA: TGTGCCAGCAGCTTGGAGGGAGGGCGAGAGACCCAGTACTTC
D: TRBD2
V: TRBV5-4
J: TRBJ2-5
size: NA

CDR3: CASSLWGGKIDGYTF
DNA: TGTGCCAGCAGTTTATGGGGGGGGAAGATCGATGGCTACACCTTC
D: NA
V: TRBV6-5
J: TRBJ1-2
size: NA

CDR3: CASSPRDRSPKKLFF
DNA: TGTGCCAGCAGTCCGAGGGACCGCTCGCCGAAAAAACTGTTTTTT
D: NA
V: TRBV27
J: TRBJ1-4
size: once

CDR3: CASSPPDRAEKNTEAFF
DNA: TGTGCCAGCTCACCACCGGACAGGGCCGAAAAGAACACTGAAGCTTTCTTT
D: TRBD1
V: TRBV18
J: TRBJ1-1
size: once

CDR3: CASAQRPGGFETQYF
DNA: TGTGCCAGCGCTCAAAGACCGGGGGGGTTCGAGACCCAGTACTTC
D: TRBD2
V: TRBV9
J: TRBJ2-5
size: NA

CDR3: CASSLGLAGVYNEQFF
DNA: TGTGCCAGCAGCTTAGGACTAGCGGGAGTTTACAATGAGCAGTTCTTC
D: TRBD2
V: TRBV11-3
J: TRBJ2-1
size: NA

CDR3: CASSYTGNYGYTF
DNA: TGTGCCAGCAGTTATACAGGGAACTATGGCTACACCTTC
D: NA
V: TRBV6-5
J: TRBJ1-2
size: NA

CDR3: CASSFTSGSRNEQFF
DNA: TGTGCCAGCAGCTTTACTAGCGGGAGCCGGAATGAGCAGTTCTTC
D: TRBD2
V: TRBV7-2
J: TRBJ2-1
size: NA

CDR3: CASSSKGSNTEAFF
DNA: TGTGCCAGCAGCAGCAAGGGATCGAACACTGAAGCTTTCTTT
D: NA
V: TRBV5-4
J: TRBJ1-1
size: NA

CDR3: CAWSETSFEQFF
DNA: TGTGCCTGGAGTGAGACTAGTTTTGAGCAGTTCTTC
D: NA
V: TRBV30
J: TRBJ2-1
size: NA

CDR3: CASSQDGRAVAEAFF
DNA: TGCGCCAGCAGCCAAGACGGCAGGGCGGTCGCTGAAGCTTTCTTT
D: NA
V: TRBV4-1
J: TRBJ1-1
size: NA

CDR3: CASSVGTSGWTGQETQYF
DNA: TGTGCCAGCAGCGTAGGGACTAGCGGGTGGACGGGGCAAGAGACCCAGTACTTC
D: TRBD2
V: TRBV9
J: TRBJ2-5
size: once

CDR3: CASSPGTEYEQYF
DNA: TGCGCCAGCAGCCCTGGGACGGAATACGAGCAGTACTTC
D: NA
V: TRBV5-1
J: TRBJ2-7
size: few

CDR3: CASSLAYQVAGGSEQYF
DNA: TGCGCCAGCAGCTTGGCCTATCAAGTAGCGGGAGGAAGCGAGCAGTACTTC
D: TRBD2
V: TRBV5-1
J: TRBJ2-7
size: NA

CDR3: CASSLSGRAFDETQYF
DNA: TGTGCCAGCAGCTTAAGCGGGAGGGCCTTTGATGAGACCCAGTACTTC
D: TRBD2
V: TRBV7-2
J: TRBJ2-5
size: once

CDR3: CASSPRPLAYTYNEQFF
DNA: TGTGCCAGCAGCCCCCGCCCCCTAGCGTATACCTACAATGAGCAGTTCTTC
D: NA
V: TRBV7-3
J: TRBJ2-1
size: NA

CDR3: CASSLAWRQAYEQYF
DNA: TGTGCCAGCAGCTTAGCGTGGAGACAGGCTTACGAGCAGTACTTC
D: NA
V: TRBV7-2
J: TRBJ2-7
size: NA

CDR3: CASSQDGRTFTDTQYF
DNA: TGCGCCAGCAGCCAAGATGGCAGAACCTTCACAGATACGCAGTATTTT
D: NA
V: TRBV4-3
J: TRBJ2-3
size: NA

CDR3: CAWTGAGNTDTQYF
DNA: TGTGCCTGGACGGGAGCGGGAAACACAGATACGCAGTATTTT
D: TRBD2
V: TRBV30
J: TRBJ2-3
size: NA

CDR3: CASSQRDPRTDTQYF
DNA: TGTGCCAGCTCACAAAGGGACCCCAGAACAGATACGCAGTATTTT
D: NA
V: TRBV18
J: TRBJ2-3
size: NA

CDR3: CASSTRRPGNQPQHF
DNA: TGTGCCAGCAGTACAAGGAGACCCGGCAATCAGCCCCAGCATTTT
D: NA
V: TRBV6-5
J: TRBJ1-5
size: NA

CDR3: CASSDRILSYEQYF
DNA: TGTGCCAGCAGCGACCGGATCCTATCCTACGAGCAGTACTTC
D: NA
V: TRBV7-2
J: TRBJ2-7
size: NA

CDR3: CASSYPGTDTQYF
DNA: TGTGCCAGCAGTTACCCAGGGACAGATACGCAGTATTTT
D: NA
V: TRBV6-5
J: TRBJ2-3
size: NA

CDR3: CASSPFLDRAYGYTF
DNA: TGTGCCAGCAGTCCCTTTTTAGACAGGGCCTATGGCTACACCTTC
D: TRBD1
V: TRBV27
J: TRBJ1-2
size: NA

CDR3: CASSPPGQGPPYEQYF
DNA: TGTGCCAGCAGTCCCCCGGGACAGGGGCCCCCCTACGAGCAGTACTTC
D: TRBD1
V: TRBV27
J: TRBJ2-7
size: NA